This T cell receptor (beta chain) originates from a study of T cell responses to AZD1222 COVID-19 vaccine. Study observations and caveats: Spike-wide vaccine-associated CD4 TCRs dominated at 160-218 and 743-854. Reportedly, nearly half of unique spike TCRs recognized epitopes outside B.1.351/B.1.1.7 mutations. Baseline testing showed seropositivity in only 6 or 7 AZD1222 recipients.

Germline values: CDR1 LNHDA, CDR2 SQIVND (reference sequence). Trimming pared 5 bases from V and 2 bases from J, leaving 3 bases between. The CDR3 sequence is 11 residues long. This clone turned up a few times. Its antigen is undetermined. TCRdb's table, derived via immunoSEQ multiplex PCR, lists solely in-frame clones and lacks some. Among tens of thousands of clones listed, 88% were seen once. Second-dose intervals of approximately 4 or approximately 12 weeks were pooled. The V call is TRBV19, the J call TRBJ1-1; D unresolved. The receptor comes from an adult who received the AZD1222 COVID-19 vaccine. The source was peripheral blood, collected 28 days after the second AZD1222 dose. The CDR3 loop is CASSPNTEAFF. CDR3 nucleotide sequence: TGTGCCAGTAGTCCAAACACTGAAGCTTTCTTT.